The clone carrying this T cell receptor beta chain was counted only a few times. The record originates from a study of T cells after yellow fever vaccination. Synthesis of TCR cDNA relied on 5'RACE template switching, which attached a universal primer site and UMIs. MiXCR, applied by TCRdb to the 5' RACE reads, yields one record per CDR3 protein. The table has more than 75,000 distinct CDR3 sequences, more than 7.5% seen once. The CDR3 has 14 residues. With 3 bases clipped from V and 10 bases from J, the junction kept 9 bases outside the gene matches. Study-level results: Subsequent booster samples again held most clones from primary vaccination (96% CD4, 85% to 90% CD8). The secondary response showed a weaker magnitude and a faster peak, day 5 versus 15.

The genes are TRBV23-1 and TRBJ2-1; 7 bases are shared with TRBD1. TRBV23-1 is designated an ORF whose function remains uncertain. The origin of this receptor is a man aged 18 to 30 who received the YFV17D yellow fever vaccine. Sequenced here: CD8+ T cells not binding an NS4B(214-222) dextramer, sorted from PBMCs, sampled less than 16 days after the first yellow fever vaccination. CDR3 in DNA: TGCGCCAGCAGTCACAACACAGGGGTTGGCGAGCAGTTCTTC. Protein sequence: CASSHNTGVGEQFF.